The 6 T cell receptor beta chains presented below share a single source sample, sequenced in a study of T cell repertoires in cytomegalovirus infection. TCRdb reprocessed the reads with MiXCR, giving one entry per CDR3 protein. The sample lists some 100,000 distinct CDR3 sequences; around 22% were seen once. Sequencing input: CD8+ T cells from PBMCs. The receptors come from a human donor in good health (CMV status not recorded). Some clones in this sample may be carry-over from other donors' samples.

The chain has TRBV28 and TRBJ1-5, with TRBD1 matching 11 bases. Trimming took 5 bases from V and 7 from J; bases not matched to a gene: 4. The CDR3 is 14 amino acids. Germline lookup yields CDR1 MDHEN and CDR2 SYDVKM. Written as DNA, the CDR3 is TGTGCCAGCAGTCGGGGACAGGGGGTCCAGCCCCAGCATTTT. Protein: CASSRGQGVQPQHF.

The chain joins TRBV4-3 to TRBJ2-1; 9 nucleotides agree with TRBD2. This CDR3 has 17 residues. CDR1 LGHNA and CDR2 YSLEER come from the germline V gene. The J segment lost 3 bases and the V segment lost 0 bases, leaving 6 bases of the junction unmatched. CDR3 protein: CASSQEEGGGGYNEQFF. The CDR3 DNA is TGCGCCAGCAGCCAAGAGGAGGGCGGGGGGGGCTACAATGAGCAGTTCTTC.

In its sample, this clonotype was seen many times. This chain links TRBV7-2 with TRBJ1-2; TRBD1 might be the D (6 bases). The CDR3 sequence is 13 residues long. Germline V lookup: CDR1 SGHTA, CDR2 FQGNSA. Trimming took off 5 bases at V and 2 bases at J, with 9 bases between the two ends. The CDR3 sequence is CASSPDRNYGYTF. Here the CDR3 DNA reads TGTGCCAGCAGCCCCGACAGGAACTATGGCTACACCTTC.

The table lists this clonotype with many counts. The rearrangement joins TRBV7-6 to TRBJ2-7, with 10 bases fitting TRBD2. The CDR3 loop spans 15 amino acids. Looked up from germline, CDR1 is SGHVS and CDR2 is FNYEAQ. V was clipped by 1 base and J by 2 bases; unmatched bases: 2. The CDR3 nucleotides are TGTGCCAGCAGCTTAGGGACTAGCGGTCCCTACGAGCAGTACTTC. This codes for CASSLGTSGPYEQYF.

In its sample, this clonotype was seen a few times. CDR3 amino acids: CASSDGQGGNRDTQYF. The CDR3 DNA sequence: TGTGCCAGCAGTGACGGACAGGGAGGTAACAGAGATACGCAGTATTTT. The V and J genes are TRBV12-3 or TRBV12-4 and TRBJ2-3; 8 bases line up with TRBD1. This CDR3 comprises 16 residues. Trimming at V came to 5 bases and at J to 5 bases, leaving 12 bases not matched to a gene.

The chain employs TRBV19 and TRBJ2-1; possibly TRBD1 or TRBD2 for D (5 bases each). The CDR3 totals 16 residues. Germline-derived CDR1 and CDR2 are LNHDA and SQIVND (reference sequence). The V gene lost 2 bases and the J gene lost 0 bases, with 11 bases spanning the gap. The CDR3 reads CASSIWGSRSYNEQFF. For the CDR3, the DNA is TGTGCCAGTAGTATATGGGGGTCGCGCTCCTACAATGAGCAGTTCTTC.